A single sample gave rise to the 4 T cell receptor beta chains below, sequenced in a study of response to subunit inactivated influenza vaccine. MiXCR was run by TCRdb on the RT-PCR reads, yielding one entry per CDR3 protein. The table has 150,000 to 200,000 distinct CDR3 sequences, around 12% seen once; the top ten hold 25% to 30%. Another study also made use of these data, one on T cells expressing NK-cell markers. That report adds: TCR beta cDNA was generated via 5'RACE template switching incorporating UMIs.

The sample consisted of CD8+ T cells sorted from PBMCs, taken about 11 days after vaccination. The receptors here all came from a man in his forties or fifties who received an inactivated influenza vaccine.

The chain combines TRBV28 with TRBJ2-1; D assignment may be TRBD1 or TRBD2 (6 bases each). CDR3 length: 16 amino acids. Trimming took off 6 bases at V and 6 bases at J, with 21 bases between the two ends. Germline V gene lookup returns CDR1 MDHEN and CDR2 SYDVKM. In DNA, the CDR3 is TGTGCCAGCAGCGAGTTAGCGGAGGGGGGAAGCAATGAGCAGTTCTTC. It specifies CASSELAEGGSNEQFF.

This clonotype was recorded at least ten times. The chain joins TRBV5-5 to TRBJ2-1; 8 nucleotides align to TRBD2. The CDR3 is 15 amino acids. V was pared by 0 bases and J by 8 bases, with 7 bases of the junction left unmatched. CDR1 SGHKS and CDR2 YYEKEE come from the germline V gene (reference sequence). In nucleotides, the CDR3 is TGTGCCAGCAGCTTGGAGATCCTAGCGGGTGATGAGCAGTTCTTC. Translating gives CASSLEILAGDEQFF.

This chain links TRBV7-8 with TRBJ2-7; D gene unclear. Trimming removed 5 bases from V and 0 bases from J, with 11 bases in between. The CDR3 spans 14 residues. CDR1 is SGHVS, CDR2 FQNEAQ, per germline. CDR3 region: CASSHRLSSYEQYF. The CDR3 DNA sequence: TGTGCCAGCAGCCATAGACTCAGCTCCTACGAGCAGTACTTC.

The V gene is TRBV7-9, the J gene TRBJ2-1; 8 bases line up with TRBD2. This CDR3 has 15 amino acids. J gave up 2 bases and V 4 bases, and 4 bases lay outside the gene matches. The germline CDR1 and CDR2 sequences are SEHNR and FQNEAQ (reference sequence). CDR3 loop: CASSYTSGPYNEQFF. CDR3 in DNA: TGTGCCAGCAGCTATACTAGCGGACCCTACAATGAGCAGTTCTTC.